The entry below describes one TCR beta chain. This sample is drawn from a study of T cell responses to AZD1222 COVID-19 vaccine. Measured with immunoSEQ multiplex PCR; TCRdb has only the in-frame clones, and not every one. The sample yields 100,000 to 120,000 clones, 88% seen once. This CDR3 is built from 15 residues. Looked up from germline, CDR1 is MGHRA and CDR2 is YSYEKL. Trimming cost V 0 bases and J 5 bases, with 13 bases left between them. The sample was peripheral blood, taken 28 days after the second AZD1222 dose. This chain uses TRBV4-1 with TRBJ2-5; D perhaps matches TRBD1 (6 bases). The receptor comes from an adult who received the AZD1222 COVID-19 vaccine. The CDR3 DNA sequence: TGCGCCAGCAGCCAAGATGTGCAGGGGCGCGAGACCCAGTACTTC. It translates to CASSQDVQGRETQYF.